The T cell receptor beta chain under discussion was sequenced for a study of Ad26.COV2.S vaccination and SARS-CoV-2 variants. Assay: immunoSEQ multiplex PCR; the TCRdb copy retains only in-frame clones and omits some. Of a few hundred thousand clones listed, roughly 88% were seen once; the top ten hold 4.5% to 5.5%. The treatment: some 20 received Ad26.COV2.S at low or high dose, single or two shots; 5 received placebo; per-sample allocation not given. Collection of samples fell on day 63 after the first vaccine or placebo injection. The CDR3 covers 16 residues. Germline CDR1 LGHDT, CDR2 YNNKEL (reference sequence). With 4 bases clipped from V and 4 bases from J, the junction kept 10 bases outside the gene matches.

The source material was peripheral blood, sampled in a trial of Ad26.COV2.S vaccine versus placebo. The origin of this receptor is a person aged 18-65 years who received the Ad26.COV2.S COVID-19 vaccine or a placebo. This sequence joins TRBV3-1 (or the pseudogene TRBV3-2) and TRBJ2-1, with 7 bases matching TRBD2. Here the CDR3 reads CASSRTQTSAYNEQFF. Written as DNA, the CDR3 is TGTGCCAGCAGCCGAACCCAAACTAGCGCTTACAATGAGCAGTTCTTC.